These 32 T cell receptor beta chains share one sample of origin, sequenced in a study of OX40 agonist ivuxolimab in advanced cancers. Profiling relied on immunoSEQ multiplex PCR, and the TCRdb table lists in-frame clones only, not all of them. The sample shows 70,000 to 95,000 clones, about 90% of them seen only once. This material consisted of CD4+ or CD8+ T cells sorted from blood, taken in a trial of the OX40 agonist ivuxolimab. The receptors were gathered from an adult with an advanced solid tumor such as melanoma, head and neck, liver or kidney cancer.

The V call is TRBV2, the J call TRBJ2-3, with 10 bases fitting TRBD2. The trim removed 7 bases at V and 5 bases at J, leaving 6 bases unmatched. Germline V lookup: CDR1 SNHLY, CDR2 FYNNEI. The CDR3 is 14 residues long. The CDR3 DNA sequence: TGTGCCAGCATTACGCTAGCGGGAGAAGATACGCAGTATTTT. It codes for CASITLAGEDTQYF.

This rearrangement joins TRBV5-4 to TRBJ2-2; D perhaps matches TRBD1 (5 bases). Germline CDR1 reads SGHNT; CDR2 reads YYREEE (reference sequence). The CDR3 covers 14 residues. Trimming stripped 3 bases from V and 6 bases from J, with 12 bases between. CDR3 region: CASSSQGVPGELFF. CDR3 in DNA: TGTGCCAGCAGCTCCCAAGGGGTTCCCGGGGAGCTGTTTTTT.

The chain has TRBV5-1 and TRBJ2-5; TRBD1 matches at 7 bases. CDR1 is SGHRS, CDR2 YFSETQ, per germline. Germline trimming cut 0 bases from V and 5 bases from J; bases unmatched to any gene: 4. The CDR3 length is 14 residues. The CDR3 spells CASSLGQGLETQYF. CDR3 nucleotides: TGCGCCAGCAGCTTGGGACAGGGATTGGAGACCCAGTACTTC.

This sequence joins TRBV9 and TRBJ2-7, with D possibly TRBD2 on 6 matching bases. CDR1 is SGDLS and CDR2 is YYNGEE in the germline V gene. This CDR3 comprises 14 residues. Trimming removed 0 bases from V and 3 bases from J, with 10 bases in between. In DNA form, the CDR3 reads TGTGCCAGCAGCGTAGGCGTTAGCGGCTACGAGCAGTACTTC. Protein sequence: CASSVGVSGYEQYF.

The V and J genes are TRBV4-1 and TRBJ2-2; D ambiguous. The V gene lost 9 bases and the J gene lost 2 bases, with 13 bases spanning the gap. The CDR3 sequence is 14 residues long. Germline loops: CDR1 MGHRA, CDR2 YSYEKL. The CDR3 reads CASRRLPNTGELFF. DNA of the CDR3: TGCGCCAGTCGGCGTCTACCCAACACCGGGGAGCTGTTTTTT.

In its sample, this clone was seen once. The rearrangement links TRBV10-2 to TRBJ2-2; D is possibly TRBD2 (6 bases). From germline, CDR1 is WSHSY and CDR2 SAAADI. The CDR3 is 14 residues long. Trimming cost V 10 bases and J 8 bases, with 20 bases left between them. CDR3 residues: CATSSGPPVGELFF. In DNA, the CDR3 is TGCGCCACCTCAAGCGGGCCCCCTGTGGGGGAGCTGTTTTTT.

The gene calls are TRBV18 and TRBJ2-3; 8 nucleotides match TRBD2. The CDR3 is 16 amino acids. J gave up 7 bases and V 1 base, and 10 bases lay outside the gene matches. Germline V gene lookup returns CDR1 KGHSH and CDR2 LQKENI. In DNA form, the CDR3 reads TGTGCCAGCTCACCACTGGCGGGAGGCGCGGTAAATACGCAGTATTTT. Its translation is CASSPLAGGAVNTQYF.

The V gene is TRBV19, the J gene TRBJ2-2, with D possibly TRBD2 on 6 matching bases. The CDR3 contains 14 residues. CDR1 is LNHDA and CDR2 is SQIVND in the germline V gene (reference sequence). V was trimmed by 3 bases and J by 3 bases, leaving 8 bases between them. The CDR3 region is CASSMEGYTGELFF. CDR3 nucleotides: TGTGCCAGTAGTATGGAGGGGTACACCGGGGAGCTGTTTTTT. Complete variable domain (other parts from reference TRBV19 and TRBJ2-2): DGGITQSPKYLFRKEGQNVTLSCEQNLNHDAMYWYRQDPGQGLRLIYYSQIVNDFQKGDIAEGYSVSREKKESFPLTVTSAQKNPTAFYLCASSMEGYTGELFFGEGSRLTVL.

The count of this clone is one. The genes are TRBV18 and TRBJ1-1; 7 bases line up with TRBD1. CDR1 and CDR2 from the germline V gene are KGHSH and LQKENI. This CDR3 is 14 amino acids long. V lost 4 bases to trimming and J lost 1 base; unmatched junction nucleotides: 3. CDR3 residues: CASSQQGKNTEAFF. CDR3 nucleotide sequence: TGTGCCAGCTCACAACAGGGGAAGAACACTGAAGCTTTCTTT.

The chain uses TRBV6-1 and TRBJ2-3; D gene unclear. The CDR3 length is 14 residues. Germline V gene lookup returns CDR1 MNHNS and CDR2 SASEGT. The V and J ends lost 8 bases and 2 bases respectively, with 14 bases between them. The CDR3 loop is CASVKRKNTDTQYF. Written as DNA, the CDR3 is TGTGCCAGCGTAAAGAGGAAAAACACAGATACGCAGTATTTT.

This chain links TRBV6-6 with TRBJ2-7, with TRBD2 as a possible D gene (7 bases). V lost 8 bases to trimming and J lost 7 bases, with 21 bases between them. The CDR3 is 14 amino acids. Per the germline V gene, CDR1 is MNHNY and CDR2 is SVGAGI (reference sequence). The CDR3 sequence: CASSREGGAGEQYF. In nucleotides, the CDR3 is TGTGCCAGCTCTAGGGAGGGGGGAGCGGGAGAGCAGTACTTC.

The genes are TRBV11-2 and TRBJ2-3; D not resolved. This CDR3 is 16 amino acids long. Trimming pared 0 bases from V and 2 bases from J, leaving 12 bases between. Germline CDR1 is SGHAT and CDR2 is FQNNGV. CDR3 bases: TGTGCCAGCAGCTTAGATTTTGCGGTCAACACAGATACGCAGTATTTT. Its translation is CASSLDFAVNTDTQYF. Variable domain in full (rest from reference TRBV11-2 and TRBJ2-3): EAGVAQSPRYKIIEKRQSVAFWCNPISGHATLYWYQQILGQGPKLLIQFQNNGVVDDSQLPKDRFSAERLKGVDSTLKIQPAKLEDSAVYLCASSLDFAVNTDTQYFGPGTRLTVL.

The rearrangement links TRBV7-8 to TRBJ1-1, with no clear D. The V gene lost 5 bases and the J gene lost 8 bases, with 15 bases spanning the gap. CDR3 length: 13 residues. Germline values: CDR1 SGHVS, CDR2 FQNEAQ. The CDR3 nucleotides are TGTGCCAGCAGCGCCCTCCTCGCGACCGAAGCTTTCTTT. Translation gives CASSALLATEAFF.

The rearrangement joins TRBV7-2 to TRBJ2-3; 8 bases align to TRBD2. The CDR3 is 14 residues long. CDR1 is SGHTA and CDR2 is FQGNSA in the germline V gene. With 4 bases clipped from V and 6 bases from J, the junction kept 6 bases outside the gene matches. The CDR3 DNA reads TGTGCCAGCAGCTCTCAGCGACTAGCGGATACGCAGTATTTT. Translation gives CASSSQRLADTQYF.

The rearrangement joins TRBV19 to TRBJ1-1, with D maybe TRBD1 (5 bases). CDR1 is LNHDA and CDR2 is SQIVND in the germline V gene (reference sequence). Trimming shortened V by 5 bases and J by 2 bases, and 18 bases separated the two germline ends. This CDR3 contains 16 residues. CDR3 nucleotides: TGTGCCAGTAGTCGCGGGGGTGGACTTTTTAACACTGAAGCTTTCTTT. Protein product: CASSRGGGLFNTEAFF.

The J gene is TRBJ2-1, the V gene TRBV27; no clear D gene. CDR1 is MNHEY and CDR2 is SMNVEV in the germline V gene (reference sequence). There are 13 residues in the CDR3. Trimming stripped 4 bases from V and 9 bases from J, with 13 bases between. CDR3 in amino acids: CASSYTPGSEQFF. The CDR3, as DNA: TGTGCCAGCAGTTATACCCCCGGCAGTGAGCAGTTCTTC.

V and J are TRBV4-1 and TRBJ2-4; TRBD1 aligns across 7 bases. V lost 0 bases, J lost 0 bases, and 5 bases stayed unmatched. The CDR3 consists of 17 residues. Germline V gives CDR1 MGHRA, CDR2 YSYEKL. In nucleotides, the CDR3 is TGCGCCAGCAGCCAAGATTTGACAGGGACAGCCAAAAACATTCAGTACTTC. Its translation is CASSQDLTGTAKNIQYF.

The chain is built from TRBV5-5 and TRBJ2-7; the D gene is possibly TRBD1 (6 bases). Trimming shortened V by 1 base and J by 3 bases, and 11 bases separated the two germline ends. CDR1 SGHKS and CDR2 YYEKEE come from the germline V gene (reference sequence). The CDR3 runs to 14 residues. Here the CDR3 reads CASSLRGGNYEQYF. CDR3 nucleotide sequence: TGTGCCAGCAGCTTGAGAGGGGGTAACTACGAGCAGTACTTC. Variable domain in full (rest from reference TRBV5-5 and TRBJ2-7): DAGVTQSPTHLIKTRGQQVTLRCSPISGHKSVSWYQQVLGQGPQFIFQYYEKEERGRGNFPDRFSARQFPNYSSELNVNALLLGDSALYLCASSLRGGNYEQYFGPGTRLTVT.

This sequence joins TRBV2 and TRBJ2-2, with TRBD2 as a possible D gene (6 bases). Germline loops: CDR1 SNHLY, CDR2 FYNNEI. CDR3 length: 15 amino acids. V lost 8 bases, J lost 0 bases, and 13 bases lay in between. This CDR3 is CASARLATNTGELFF. CDR3 in DNA: TGTGCCAGCGCCAGGCTAGCGACGAACACCGGGGAGCTGTTTTTT.

This chain joins TRBV18 and TRBJ2-7; D assignment may be TRBD1 or TRBD2 (6 bases each). The CDR3 is 13 residues long. Between the trimmed V and J ends, which lost 0 bases and 6 bases, there was a span of 9 bases. Germline CDR1 KGHSH, CDR2 LQKENI. In DNA, the CDR3 is TGTGCCAGCTCACCACCGGGGGGCGGCGAGCAGTACTTC. Encoded protein: CASSPPGGGEQYF.

The chain links TRBV7-3 to TRBJ2-7; TRBD1 aligns across 7 bases. The CDR3 sequence is 14 residues long. Germline V CDR1 and CDR2: SGHTA, FQGTGA. V gave up 4 bases and J gave up 6 bases; unmatched junction bases: 9. The CDR3 coding sequence is TGTGCCAGCAGCTCAAACCGGGACAGCTCCGAGCAGTACTTC. It encodes CASSSNRDSSEQYF. Full variable domain (missing parts from reference TRBV7-3 and TRBJ2-7): GAGVSQTPSNKVTEKGKYVELRCDPISGHTALYWYRQSLGQGPEFLIYFQGTGAADDSGLPNDRFFAVRPEGSVSTLKIQRTERGDSAVYLCASSSNRDSSEQYFGPGTRLTVT.

The rearrangement joins TRBV12-5 to TRBJ1-2; tentative D call: TRBD1 (5 bases). Trimming took 0 bases from V and 7 from J, leaving 12 bases between them. Germline loops: CDR1 LGHNT, CDR2 FRNRAP. The CDR3 has 14 amino acids. CDR3 nucleotide sequence: TGTGCTAGTGGTTTGGTAAGGGGAACTACTGGCTACACCTTC. This codes for CASGLVRGTTGYTF.

The rearrangement uses TRBV14 and TRBJ2-3; TRBD2 matches 7 bases. Trimming removed 4 bases from V and 3 bases from J; junction bases left unmatched: 7. This CDR3 contains 15 residues. Germline V lookup: CDR1 SGHDN, CDR2 FVKESK. The CDR3: CASSPAGLGTDTQYF. CDR3 sequence (DNA): TGTGCCAGCAGCCCAGCGGGATTGGGAACAGATACGCAGTATTTT.

This chain uses TRBV5-1 with TRBJ2-5; 11 bases fit TRBD1. Germline V lookup: CDR1 SGHRS, CDR2 YFSETQ. The CDR3 runs 15 residues. Germline trimming cut 4 bases from V and 5 bases from J; bases unmatched to any gene: 7. For the CDR3, the DNA is TGCGCCAGCAGCCCAGGACAGGGGGCGTGGGAGACCCAGTACTTC. Amino acid sequence: CASSPGQGAWETQYF.

The chain employs TRBV18 and TRBJ2-5; no reliable D call. Germline CDR1 reads KGHSH; CDR2 reads LQKENI. Deletions cut 3 bases from V and 2 bases from J, with 10 bases between. CDR3 size: 14 residues. DNA of the CDR3: TGTGCCAGCTCACCGGCTAACCTTCAAGAGACCCAGTACTTC. It is translated as CASSPANLQETQYF. Full variable domain (missing parts from reference TRBV18 and TRBJ2-5): NAGVMQNPRHLVRRRGQEARLRCSPMKGHSHVYWYRQLPEEGLKFMVYLQKENIIDESGMPKERFSAEFPKEGPSILRIQQVVRGDSAAYFCASSPANLQETQYFGPGTRLLVL.

The V and J genes are TRBV18 and TRBJ1-1, with 7 bases aligning to TRBD1. Germline CDR1 KGHSH, CDR2 LQKENI. This CDR3 contains 17 residues. J was trimmed by 5 bases and V by 4 bases; bases with no gene match: 16. CDR3 DNA sequence: TGTGCCAGCTCACTTCCGAGACAGGGTGATTTGGGGACTGAAGCTTTCTTT. Its translation: CASSLPRQGDLGTEAFF.

The V and J genes are TRBV27 and TRBJ2-5; 7 bases fit TRBD1. CDR3 length equals 13 residues. V shed 7 bases, J shed 3 bases, and the junction held 5 bases outside the gene matches. Germline V gives CDR1 MNHEY, CDR2 SMNVEV (reference sequence). The CDR3 region is CASNNQGEETQYF. In DNA, the CDR3 is TGTGCCAGCAACAACCAGGGGGAAGAGACCCAGTACTTC.

The J gene is TRBJ1-5, the V gene TRBV6-1; 7 bases agree with TRBD1. V was clipped by 7 bases and J by 7 bases; unmatched bases: 13. This CDR3 region has 15 residues. CDR1 is MNHNS and CDR2 is SASEGT in the germline V gene. For the CDR3, the DNA is TGTGCCAGCACCCAGGAGGGGGCGCAAGCCCAGCCCCAGCATTTT. This sequence encodes CASTQEGAQAQPQHF.

In its sample, this clone was seen once. The rearrangement uses TRBV19 and TRBJ2-7; 9 bases agree with TRBD1. The CDR3 extends over 14 amino acids. With V trimmed by 6 bases and J by 3 bases, 6 bases remained unmatched. The V gene's germline CDR1 is LNHDA and CDR2 SQIVND (reference sequence). This chain's CDR3 is CASSPRDRVYEQYF. CDR3 bases: TGTGCCAGTAGCCCCCGGGACAGGGTCTACGAGCAGTACTTC. The whole variable domain, filled in from reference TRBV19 and TRBJ2-7, reads DGGITQSPKYLFRKEGQNVTLSCEQNLNHDAMYWYRQDPGQGLRLIYYSQIVNDFQKGDIAEGYSVSREKKESFPLTVTSAQKNPTAFYLCASSPRDRVYEQYFGPGTRLTVT.

This chain connects TRBV7-9 to TRBJ2-7; 9 bases match TRBD1. CDR1 is SEHNR and CDR2 is FQNEAQ in the germline V gene (reference sequence). The J segment lost 1 base and the V segment lost 4 bases, leaving 5 bases of the junction unmatched. The CDR3 consists of 15 residues. The DNA of the CDR3 is TGTGCCAGCAGCTCTGGACAGGGGACTTCCTACGAGCAGTACTTC. The encoded protein is CASSSGQGTSYEQYF. The full variable domain, rest sourced from reference TRBV7-9 and TRBJ2-7, is DTGVSQNPRHKITKRGQNVTFRCDPISEHNRLYWYRQTLGQGPEFLTYFQNEAQLEKSRLLSDRFSAERPKGSFSTLEIQRTEQGDSAMYLCASSSGQGTSYEQYFGPGTRLTVT.

The V and J genes are TRBV5-1 and TRBJ2-3; 7 nucleotides agree with TRBD2. CDR1 SGHRS and CDR2 YFSETQ come from the germline V gene. This CDR3 contains 16 residues. V gave up 0 bases and J gave up 2 bases; unmatched junction bases: 6. The CDR3 DNA sequence: TGCGCCAGCAGCTTGGGGGGAGCGGGAAACACAGATACGCAGTATTTT. This sequence encodes CASSLGGAGNTDTQYF.

This clone was detected once. V and J are TRBV29-1 and TRBJ2-2; the D is unclear. The CDR3 covers 12 residues. Trimming cost V 4 bases and J 8 bases, with 11 bases left between them. Germline CDR1 reads SQVTM; CDR2 reads ANQGSEA. The CDR3 nucleotides read TGCAGCGTTGGTAGGGTTGGAGGGGAGCTGTTTTTT. Translation gives CSVGRVGGELFF.